The TCR beta chain described here comes from a study of blood T cell repertoires in COVID-19. Overall study context: Donors in the United States, Italy and Spain gave samples during acute or convalescent COVID-19. Sample material is recorded as cDNA or gDNA derived from T cells, B-cell-depleted T cells, or PBMCs.

Per the original data handling: Amplified reference gene primers provided the basis for estimating nucleated cell counts. Clones were sequenced by immunoSEQ multiplex PCR, and TCRdb holds only the in-frame ones, with some missing. Clonal size and the V and J genes are those of that table, whereas D and trimming came from the DNA. This table holds roughly 230,000 clones, roughly four fifths found once. The ends were cut back, 3 bases at V and 9 bases at J, with 9 bases in the middle. There are 11 residues in the CDR3. CDR1 GTSNPN and CDR2 SVGIG come from the germline V gene (reference sequence). V is TRBV30 and J is TRBJ2-1, with D possibly matching TRBD2 (5 bases). The sequence derives from a man between 50 and 59 years old with acute or convalescent COVID-19. The sequenced sample consisted of peripheral blood. The CDR3, as DNA: TGTGCCTGGAGCCTAGCATTTGAGCAGTTCTTC. It encodes CAWSLAFEQFF.